The 2 T cell receptor beta chains presented below share a single source sample, sequenced in a study of T cells after yellow fever vaccination. TCRdb used MiXCR to reprocess the 5' RACE reads, holding one entry per CDR3 protein. This table has 150,000 to 200,000 distinct CDR3 sequences, around 9.3% appearing once. The specimen comprised CD8+ T cells sorted from PBMCs, sampled 45 days after the yellow fever booster vaccination. All receptors derive from a man between 18 and 29 years old who received the YFV17D yellow fever vaccine.

This chain joins TRBV4-3 and TRBJ2-1; TRBD1 aligns across 8 bases. The CDR3 contains 16 residues. Germline V gene data show CDR1 as LGHNA and CDR2 as YSLEER. V was clipped by 4 bases and J by 4 bases; unmatched bases: 9. The CDR3 loop reads CASSPDGGQDYNEQFF. CDR3 nucleotides: TGCGCCAGCAGCCCCGATGGGGGACAGGATTACAATGAGCAGTTCTTC.

This chain connects TRBV6-2 or TRBV6-3 to TRBJ2-7, with TRBD1 matching 10 bases. The junction had 6 bases not matched to a gene; V was cut back by 4 bases and J by 6 bases. The CDR3 contains 14 residues. The V gene's germline CDR1 is MNHEY and CDR2 SVGEGT. In nucleotides, the CDR3 is TGTGCCAGCAGTTCTCCGGGACAGGGGACCGAGCAGTACGTC. Amino acids: CASSSPGQGTEQYV.